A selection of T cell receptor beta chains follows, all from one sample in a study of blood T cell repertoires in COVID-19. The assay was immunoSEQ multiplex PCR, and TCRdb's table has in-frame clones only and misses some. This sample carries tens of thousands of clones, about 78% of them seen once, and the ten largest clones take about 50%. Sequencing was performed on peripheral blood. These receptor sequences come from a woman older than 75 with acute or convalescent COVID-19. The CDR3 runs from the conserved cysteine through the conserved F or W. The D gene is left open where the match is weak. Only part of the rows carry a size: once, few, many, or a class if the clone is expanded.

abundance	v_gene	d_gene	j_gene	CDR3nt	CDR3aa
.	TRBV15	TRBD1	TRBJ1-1	TGTGCCACCAGCCCCTTCTCCGACAGGGTGCAAGCTTTCTTT	CATSPFSDRVQAFF
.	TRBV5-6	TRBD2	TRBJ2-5	TGTGCCAGCAGCTTGCGGCTAGCGGGGGGGGAGACCCAGTACTTC	CASSLRLAGGETQYF
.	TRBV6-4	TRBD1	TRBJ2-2	TGTGCCAGCAGTGCGCGACAGGGTTTGAACACCGGGGAGCTGTTTTTT	CASSARQGLNTGELFF
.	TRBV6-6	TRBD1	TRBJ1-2	TGTGCCAGCAGTCGCGGACAGGGTCTTGGCTACACCTTC	CASSRGQGLGYTF
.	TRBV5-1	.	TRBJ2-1	TGCGCCAGCAGCTTCAGGCTGAGCTCCTACAATGAGCAGTTCTTC	CASSFRLSSYNEQFF
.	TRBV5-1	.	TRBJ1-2	TGCGCCAGCAGCTTGGTCGCAGGGGCCTATGGCTACACCTTC	CASSLVAGAYGYTF
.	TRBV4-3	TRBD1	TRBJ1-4	TGCGCCAGCAGCGGAGATATAGTAGGGACAGGTGAAAAACTGTTTTTT	CASSGDIVGTGEKLFF
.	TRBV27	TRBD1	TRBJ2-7	TGTGCCAGCAATCCTTACGGACAGGGGGCGCGGGAGCAGTACTTC	CASNPYGQGAREQYF
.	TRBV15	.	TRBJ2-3	TGTGCCACCAGCAGAGATCTACACCCAGACTCAGCGGATACGCAGTATTTT	CATSRDLHPDSADTQYF
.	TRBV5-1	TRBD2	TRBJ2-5	TGCGCCAGCAGCCTCCCGGGGGGGGAGACCCAGTACTTC	CASSLPGGETQYF
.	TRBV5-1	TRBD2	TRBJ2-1	TGCGCCAGCAGCCGCGGGTCCAGGATAGCGGGATCATCCTACAATGAGCAGTTCTTC	CASSRGSRIAGSSYNEQFF
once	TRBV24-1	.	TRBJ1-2	TGTGCCACCAGTGATCCAAGACAGAAAAACTATGGCTACACCTTC	CATSDPRQKNYGYTF
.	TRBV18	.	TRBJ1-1	TGTGCCAGCTCACCACCCAGGAAGGATATGAACACTGAAGCTTTCTTT	CASSPPRKDMNTEAFF